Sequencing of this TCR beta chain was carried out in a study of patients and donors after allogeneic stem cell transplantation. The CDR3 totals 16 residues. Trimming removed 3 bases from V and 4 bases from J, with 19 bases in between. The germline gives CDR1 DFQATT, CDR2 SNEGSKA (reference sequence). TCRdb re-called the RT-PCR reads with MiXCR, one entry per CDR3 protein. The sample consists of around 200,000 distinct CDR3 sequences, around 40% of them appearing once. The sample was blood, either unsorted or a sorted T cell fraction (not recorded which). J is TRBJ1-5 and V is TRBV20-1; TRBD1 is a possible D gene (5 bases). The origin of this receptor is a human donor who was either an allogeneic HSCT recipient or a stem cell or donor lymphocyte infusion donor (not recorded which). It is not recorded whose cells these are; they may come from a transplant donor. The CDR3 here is CSASSGRGDTNQPQHF. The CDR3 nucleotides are TGCAGTGCTAGTTCGGGGCGCGGGGATACGAATCAGCCCCAGCATTTT.